This TCR beta chain was observed in a study of shared clonotypes between healthy human individuals. Germline V lookup: CDR1 SGHTA, CDR2 FQGTGA. Trimming took off 0 bases at V and 4 bases at J, with 9 bases between the two ends. The CDR3 runs to 15 residues. Study-level findings and limits: Around 4.7% of naive CD4 clonotypes were shared across four donors. Sample collection involved blood only; tissue repertoires are likely different.

Assay: immunoSEQ multiplex PCR; the TCRdb copy retains only in-frame clones and omits some. The sample consists of 850,000 to 1,100,000 clones, 77% of them appearing once. Regarding this clone: The antigen remains undetermined.

V is TRBV7-3 and J is TRBJ2-2; D is ambiguous. Sequenced input: memory CD4+ T cells from PBMCs. Indicated subset: CD45RA-negative fraction. The sequence was obtained from a man younger than 35 in good health. Some clones in this sample may be carry-over from other donors' samples. The CDR3 bases are TGTGCCAGCAGCTTAACGTCGACGGCCACCGGGGAGCTGTTTTTT. It specifies CASSLTSTATGELFF.